This section outlines one T cell receptor (beta chain) sequence together with its context. Its antigen remains unidentified. The record originates from a study of PD-1 blockade in classical Hodgkin lymphoma. The study's findings and limits: The authors have not defined what causes the repertoire differences, possibly disease activity or prior therapy. The study found complete responders had baseline diversity similar to newly diagnosed patients.

The protocol was immunoSEQ multiplex PCR, while the TCRdb copy is restricted to in-frame clones and leaves out a portion. The sample lists some 96,000 clones; about nine tenths were seen once. Each of the patients experienced relapse following autologous stem cell transplantation, and their brentuximab vedotin exposure differed. The CDR3 runs to 13 residues. The V gene lost 2 bases and the J gene lost 1 base, with 3 bases spanning the gap. CDR1 is ENHRY and CDR2 is SYGVKD in the germline V gene. The chain is built from TRBV10-3 and TRBJ1-3; no clear D gene. This TCR derives from a human donor with classical Hodgkin lymphoma. Sequencing used peripheral blood mononuclear cells (PBMCs), obtained at baseline. The DNA for the CDR3 is TGTGCCATCAGTGAGGGTTCTGGAAACACCATATATTTT. Encoded protein: CAISEGSGNTIYF.